Listed here are 24 T cell receptor beta chains from one sample, sequenced in a study of blood T cell repertoires in COVID-19. Produced via immunoSEQ multiplex PCR; TCRdb's table is partial and in-frame only. The table lists around 150,000 clones, approximately 84% of them singletons. The source material was peripheral blood. All receptors come from a woman aged 80 or over with acute or convalescent COVID-19.

Here the CDR3 reads CASSVSDSAGYEQYF. The CDR3 nucleotides read TGTGCCAGCAGCGTCTCTGACTCAGCTGGGTACGAGCAGTACTTC. The J gene is TRBJ2-7, the V gene TRBV9; D is undetermined. The ends were cut back, 2 bases at V and 4 bases at J, with 16 bases in the middle. This CDR3 has 15 residues. Germline CDR1 reads SGDLS; CDR2 reads YYNGEE.

V usage is TRBV12-3 or TRBV12-4 and J usage is TRBJ1-2; possibly TRBD1 for D (5 bases). V gave up 5 bases and J gave up 7 bases, with 11 bases separating them. The length of the CDR3 is 12 residues. The CDR3 DNA reads as TGTGCCAGCAGTGGTCAGGGTGGTGGCTACACCTTC. Translated, it gives CASSGQGGGYTF.

This clone was detected once. An end of the junction does not agree with germline; a read error may underlie this. The CDR3 DNA is TGCCGCGTCCGGGGCGGCGGGAGGGGGGAGTCGAATGAGCAGTTCTTC. As protein: CRVRGGGRGESNEQFF. The V and J genes are TRBV29-1 and TRBJ2-1, with 9 bases aligning to TRBD2. CDR3 length equals 16 residues. Germline V lookup: CDR1 SQVTM, CDR2 ANQGSEA.

The chain's CDR3 is CAWSRGQGNGYTF. As DNA, the CDR3 is TGTGCCTGGAGTCGGGGACAGGGTAATGGCTACACCTTC. This chain joins TRBV30 and TRBJ1-2, with TRBD1 matching over 9 bases. This CDR3 spans 13 amino acids. Looked up from germline, CDR1 is GTSNPN and CDR2 is SVGIG (reference sequence). Trimming removed 2 bases from V and 6 bases from J; junction bases left unmatched: 4.

This chain uses TRBV5-8 with TRBJ2-1; TRBD2 aligns across 13 bases. Germline V gene sequence: CDR1 SGHTS, CDR2 YDEGEE. The CDR3 consists of 15 residues. The V gene end was trimmed by 5 bases and the J gene end by 4 bases; junction bases not matched to a gene: 3. CDR3 residues: CASRPTSGRYNEQFF. For the CDR3, the DNA is TGTGCCAGCAGGCCGACTAGCGGGAGGTACAATGAGCAGTTCTTC.

The V call is TRBV19, the J call TRBJ2-2, with D perhaps matching TRBD2 (5 bases). The V gene lost 3 bases and the J gene lost 4 bases, with 15 bases spanning the gap. Germline lookup yields CDR1 LNHDA and CDR2 SQIVND (reference sequence). The CDR3 is 16 residues long. Here the CDR3 reads CASSIRRTWSTGELFF. The DNA for the CDR3 is TGTGCCAGTAGTATCAGGAGGACTTGGAGCACCGGGGAGCTGTTTTTT.

This clone was counted a single time. The rearrangement joins TRBV10-2 to TRBJ2-7; the D gene is possibly TRBD1 (6 bases). Germline V lookup: CDR1 WSHSY, CDR2 SAAADI. The CDR3 runs 14 residues. V lost 3 bases and J 3 bases, leaving 12 bases between the germline ends. CDR3: CASSDYRVSYEQYF. CDR3 nucleotide sequence: TGCGCCAGCAGTGACTACAGGGTAAGCTACGAGCAGTACTTC.

CDR3 protein: CASSLGGRDDETQYF. The CDR3 DNA is TGTGCCAGCAGCTTAGGCGGGCGGGACGACGAGACCCAGTACTTC. J is TRBJ2-5 and V is TRBV7-2, with a possible D match to TRBD2 (6 bases). Germline loops: CDR1 SGHTA, CDR2 FQGNSA. The CDR3 totals 15 residues. Trimming stripped 1 base from V and 5 bases from J, with 14 bases between. The entire variable domain, with the rest obtained from reference TRBV7-2 and TRBJ2-5, is as follows: GAGVSQSPSNKVTEKGKDVELRCDPISGHTALYWYRQSLGQGLEFLIYFQGNSAPDKSGLPSDRFSAERTGGSVSTLTIQRTQQEDSAVYLCASSLGGRDDETQYFGPGTRLLVL.

J is TRBJ1-4 and V is TRBV24-1; unclear D gene. V was trimmed by 9 bases and J by 4 bases, leaving 11 bases between them. Germline-derived CDR1 and CDR2 are KGHDR and SFDVKD. The CDR3 is 13 amino acids. In DNA form, the CDR3 reads TGTGCCACCTCGCAACAGAATAATGAAAAACTGTTTTTT. Protein: CATSQQNNEKLFF.

The chain links TRBV5-1 to TRBJ2-2; weak D call: TRBD1 (6 bases). The CDR3 spans 15 residues. V was pared by 0 bases and J by 7 bases, with 13 bases between. The V gene's germline CDR1 is SGHRS and CDR2 YFSETQ. The CDR3 region is CASSLAGRGVGELFF. The CDR3 nucleotides are TGCGCCAGCAGCTTGGCAGGCAGGGGAGTCGGGGAGCTGTTTTTT.

The genes are TRBV3-1 (or the pseudogene TRBV3-2) and TRBJ1-5, with 7 nucleotides matching TRBD1. CDR3 size: 14 residues. Germline V gene sequence: CDR1 LGHDT, CDR2 YNNKEL (reference sequence). The V and J ends lost 4 bases and 11 bases, in that order; junction bases with no gene match: 11. This CDR3 reads CASSPGTNTGAQHF. CDR3 in DNA: TGTGCCAGCAGCCCTGGGACGAACACAGGGGCCCAGCATTTT.

V gene TRBV6-5 combines with J gene TRBJ2-7; D possibly corresponds to TRBD2 (5 bases). Germline V gene data show CDR1 as MNHEY and CDR2 as SVGAGI. The CDR3 totals 14 residues. The V end lost 4 bases, the J end lost 3 bases, and 13 bases lay between the germline ends. CDR3 in amino acids: CASSLTAVLYEQYF. The CDR3 DNA sequence: TGTGCCAGCAGTTTAACAGCGGTCCTCTACGAGCAGTACTTC.

This clone was seen once. The V and J genes are TRBV6-2 or TRBV6-3 and TRBJ1-5; 8 positions agree with TRBD1. This CDR3 region has 15 residues. Germline V gene data show CDR1 as MNHEY and CDR2 as SVGEGT. J lost 2 bases, V lost 0 bases, and 0 bases had no gene match. Written as DNA, the CDR3 is TGTGCCAGCAGTTACTCGACAGGGGGCAATCAGCCCCAGCATTTT. This codes for CASSYSTGGNQPQHF.

This clone has only a few counts. The rearrangement joins TRBV6-2 or TRBV6-3 to TRBJ2-1; 9 positions agree with TRBD2. The CDR3 is made up of 14 amino acids. The V segment lost 0 bases and the J segment 6 bases; nucleotides outside the gene matches: 0. Germline V gene data show CDR1 as MNHEY and CDR2 as SVGEGT. This chain's CDR3 is CASSYSGLANEQFF. In nucleotides, the CDR3 is TGTGCCAGCAGTTACTCGGGACTAGCCAATGAGCAGTTCTTC.

This clone appeared a single time. The V call is TRBV6-6, the J call TRBJ2-2; TRBD2 aligns across 12 bases. The trim removed 5 bases at V and 7 bases at J, leaving 14 bases unmatched. Germline-derived CDR1 and CDR2 are MNHNY and SVGAGI (reference sequence). This CDR3 spans 18 amino acids. CDR3 loop: CASSPHPSSGRASGELFF. CDR3 bases: TGTGCCAGCAGTCCCCACCCCTCTAGCGGGAGGGCAAGCGGGGAGCTGTTTTTT.

The chain links TRBV9 to TRBJ2-7; 7 bases agree with TRBD1. CDR3 size: 13 residues. Germline loops: CDR1 SGDLS, CDR2 YYNGEE. J gave up 4 bases and V 3 bases, and 4 bases lay outside the gene matches. The CDR3 nucleotides read TGTGCCAGCAGCGCGGGACAGATGTACGAGCAGTACTTC. Translated, it gives CASSAGQMYEQYF. The full variable domain, with the rest looked up from reference TRBV9 and TRBJ2-7, is DSGVTQTPKHLITATGQRVTLRCSPRSGDLSVYWYQQSLDQGLQFLIQYYNGEERAKGNILERFSAQQFPDLHSELNLSSLELGDSALYFCASSAGQMYEQYFGPGTRLTVT.

This clone was seen once. The chain uses TRBV10-2 and TRBJ2-3, with TRBD2 matching 10 bases. This CDR3 is built from 15 residues. Germline-derived CDR1 and CDR2 are WSHSY and SAAADI. The V and J ends lost 3 bases and 6 bases, in that order; junction bases with no gene match: 6. CDR3 DNA sequence: TGCGCCAGCAGTGATAGCGGGAGGCCAGGGGATACGCAGTATTTT. Encoded protein: CASSDSGRPGDTQYF.

This clone was counted many times. The V gene is TRBV27, the J gene TRBJ1-1, with no clear D. Germline V gives CDR1 MNHEY, CDR2 SMNVEV (reference sequence). This CDR3 spans 13 amino acids. Trimming stripped 6 bases from V and 4 bases from J, with 12 bases between. Here the CDR3 reads CASSPVEVTEAFF. The CDR3, as DNA: TGTGCCAGCAGCCCCGTCGAGGTCACTGAAGCTTTCTTT.

This chain joins TRBV15 and TRBJ2-7, with 11 bases aligning to TRBD2. The CDR3 loop spans 16 amino acids. The ends lost 0 bases at V and 3 bases at J; junction bases unmatched: 4. CDR1 is LNHNV and CDR2 is YYDKDF in the germline V gene (reference sequence). CDR3 in DNA: TGTGCCACCAGCAGAGATCGAACTAGCGGGAGCTACGAGCAGTACTTC. Translation: CATSRDRTSGSYEQYF.

This chain uses TRBV28 with TRBJ2-7, with TRBD1 as a possible D gene (6 bases). Trimming took 8 bases from V and 0 from J, leaving 14 bases between them. The CDR3 spans 14 residues. Germline CDR1 is MDHEN and CDR2 is SYDVKM. The CDR3 coding sequence is TGTGCCAGCTCGACAGGTGGGAGCTCCTACGAGCAGTACTTC. Its protein is CASSTGGSSYEQYF.

V and J are TRBV20-1 and TRBJ1-2; no clear D. Trimming took 3 bases from V and 8 from J, leaving 19 bases between them. CDR1 and CDR2 (germline): DFQATT, SNEGSKA (reference sequence). The CDR3 is 14 amino acids. The CDR3 DNA is TGCAGTGCTAGTTTCGCAGCCTCAGTAGCCGGCTACACCTTC. Translated: CSASFAASVAGYTF.

The J gene is TRBJ1-1, the V gene TRBV6-5, with 10 bases lining up with TRBD1. Germline V CDR1 and CDR2: MNHEY, SVGAGI. V dropped 6 bases and J dropped 3; count of bases not matched to a gene: 7. The CDR3 totals 15 residues. The DNA of the CDR3 is TGTGCCAGCAGCTACCCCGGGACAGGGGACACTGAAGCTTTCTTT. Amino acids: CASSYPGTGDTEAFF.

This sequence joins TRBV13 and TRBJ2-5; possibly TRBD2 for D (5 bases). Per germline, CDR1 PRHDT and CDR2 FYEKMQ (reference sequence). CDR3 size: 14 residues. Trimming pared 3 bases from V and 2 bases from J, leaving 10 bases between. The chain's CDR3 is CASSLRSGQETQYF. DNA of the CDR3: TGTGCCAGCAGCTTGCGGTCGGGACAAGAGACCCAGTACTTC.

This clone showed up just a few times. This chain uses TRBV27 with TRBJ2-1; 7 nucleotides agree with TRBD2. The CDR3 consists of 15 residues. The germline CDR1 and CDR2 sequences are MNHEY and SMNVEV (reference sequence). V lost 2 bases and J lost 1; bases outside the gene matches: 2. The CDR3 nucleotides read TGTGCCAGCAGTTTACGAGCGGGATCCTACAATGAGCAGTTCTTC. This gives the protein CASSLRAGSYNEQFF.